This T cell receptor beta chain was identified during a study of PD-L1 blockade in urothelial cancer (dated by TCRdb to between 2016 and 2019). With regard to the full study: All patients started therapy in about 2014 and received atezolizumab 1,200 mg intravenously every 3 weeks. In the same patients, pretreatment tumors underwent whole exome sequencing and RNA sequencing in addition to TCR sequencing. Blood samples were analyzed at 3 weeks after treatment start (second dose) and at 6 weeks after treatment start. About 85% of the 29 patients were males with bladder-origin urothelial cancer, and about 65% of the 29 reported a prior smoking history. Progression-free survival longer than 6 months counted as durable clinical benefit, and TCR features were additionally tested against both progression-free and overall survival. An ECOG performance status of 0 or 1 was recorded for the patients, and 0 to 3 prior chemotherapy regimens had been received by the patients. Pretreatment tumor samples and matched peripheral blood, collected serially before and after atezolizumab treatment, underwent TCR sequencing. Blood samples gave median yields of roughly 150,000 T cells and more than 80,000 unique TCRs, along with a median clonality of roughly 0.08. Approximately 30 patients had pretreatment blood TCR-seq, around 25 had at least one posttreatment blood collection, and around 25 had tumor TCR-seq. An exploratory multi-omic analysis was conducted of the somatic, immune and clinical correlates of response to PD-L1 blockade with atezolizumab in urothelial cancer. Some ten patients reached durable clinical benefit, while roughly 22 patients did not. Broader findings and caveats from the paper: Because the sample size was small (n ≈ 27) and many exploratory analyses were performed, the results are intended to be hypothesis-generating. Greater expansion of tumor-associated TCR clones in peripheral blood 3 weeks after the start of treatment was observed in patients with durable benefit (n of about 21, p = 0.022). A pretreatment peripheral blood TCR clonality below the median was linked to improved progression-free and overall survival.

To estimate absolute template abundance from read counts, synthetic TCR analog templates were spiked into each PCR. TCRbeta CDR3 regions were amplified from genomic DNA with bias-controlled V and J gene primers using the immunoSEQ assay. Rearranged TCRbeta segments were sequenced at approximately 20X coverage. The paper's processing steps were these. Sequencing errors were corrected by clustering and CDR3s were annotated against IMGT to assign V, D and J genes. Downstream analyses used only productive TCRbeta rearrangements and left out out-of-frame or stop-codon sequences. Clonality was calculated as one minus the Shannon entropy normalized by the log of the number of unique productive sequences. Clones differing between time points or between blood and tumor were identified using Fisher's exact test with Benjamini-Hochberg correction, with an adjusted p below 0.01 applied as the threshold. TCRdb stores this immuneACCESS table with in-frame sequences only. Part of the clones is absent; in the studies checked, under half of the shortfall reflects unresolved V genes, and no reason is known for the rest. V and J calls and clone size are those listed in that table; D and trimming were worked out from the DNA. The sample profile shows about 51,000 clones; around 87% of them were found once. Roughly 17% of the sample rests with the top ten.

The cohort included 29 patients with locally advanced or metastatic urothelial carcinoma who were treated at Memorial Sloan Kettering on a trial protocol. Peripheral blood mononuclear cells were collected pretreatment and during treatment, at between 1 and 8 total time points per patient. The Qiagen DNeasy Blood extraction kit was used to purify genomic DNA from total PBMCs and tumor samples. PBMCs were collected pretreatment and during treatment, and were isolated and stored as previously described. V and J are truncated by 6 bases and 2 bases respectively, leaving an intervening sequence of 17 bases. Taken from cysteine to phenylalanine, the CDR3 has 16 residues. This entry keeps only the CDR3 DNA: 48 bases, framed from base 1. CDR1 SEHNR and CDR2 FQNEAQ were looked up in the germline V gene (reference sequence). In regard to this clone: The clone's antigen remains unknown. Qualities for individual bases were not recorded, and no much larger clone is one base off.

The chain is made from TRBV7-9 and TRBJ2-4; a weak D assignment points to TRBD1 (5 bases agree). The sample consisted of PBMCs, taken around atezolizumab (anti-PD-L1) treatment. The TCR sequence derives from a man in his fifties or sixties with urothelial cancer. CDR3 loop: CASSGAHPETKNIQYF. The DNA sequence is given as TGTGCCAGCAGTGGGGCACACCCCGAGACCAAAAACATTCAGTACTTC.